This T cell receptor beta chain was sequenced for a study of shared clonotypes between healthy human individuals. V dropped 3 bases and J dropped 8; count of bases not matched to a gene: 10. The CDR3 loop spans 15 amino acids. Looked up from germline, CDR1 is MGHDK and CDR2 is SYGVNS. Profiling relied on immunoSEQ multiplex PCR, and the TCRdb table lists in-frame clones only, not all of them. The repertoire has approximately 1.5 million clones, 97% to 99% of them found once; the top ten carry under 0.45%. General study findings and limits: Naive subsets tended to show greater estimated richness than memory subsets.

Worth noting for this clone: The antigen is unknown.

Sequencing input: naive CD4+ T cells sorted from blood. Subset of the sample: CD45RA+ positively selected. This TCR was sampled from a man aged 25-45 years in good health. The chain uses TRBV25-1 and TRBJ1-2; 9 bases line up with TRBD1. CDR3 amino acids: CASSETGGPPMGYTF. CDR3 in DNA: TGTGCCAGCAGTGAGACAGGGGGACCTCCTATGGGCTACACCTTC.